The clone carrying this T cell receptor beta chain appeared a few times. Its cognate antigen is unknown. These data originate in a study of CD8+ T cells in alopecia areata. Study results and caveats: Uncertainty about whether baseline CD8+ expansion is linked to response remains, with one nonresponder.

The V and J ends lost 4 bases and 4 bases, in that order; junction bases with no gene match: 11. In germline, CDR1 is MNHEY, CDR2 SMNVEV (reference sequence). This CDR3 region has 16 residues. The treatment denotes: oral pan-JAK inhibitor, 5-10 mg twice daily. Lesional scalp punch biopsies and peripheral blood came from alopecia areata patients. Sorted populations comprised CD4+ and CD8+ T cells obtained from PBMCs. Isolated RNA was reverse transcribed into cDNA used as the sequencing template. This table comes from immunoSEQ multiplex PCR, and its TCRdb copy is limited to in-frame clones, with some not included. The profile shows some 99,000 clones, approximately 60% of them singletons.

The sample consisted of CD8+ T cells sorted from blood, taken at week 4, from a patient treated with tofacitinib. This clonotype was obtained from a human donor with alopecia areata. J is TRBJ1-1 and V is TRBV27; 8 bases map to TRBD1. Here the CDR3 DNA reads TGTGCCAGCAGTTACCGGGACAGGTTGGAGATCACTGAAGCTTTCTTT. Translation gives CASSYRDRLEITEAFF.